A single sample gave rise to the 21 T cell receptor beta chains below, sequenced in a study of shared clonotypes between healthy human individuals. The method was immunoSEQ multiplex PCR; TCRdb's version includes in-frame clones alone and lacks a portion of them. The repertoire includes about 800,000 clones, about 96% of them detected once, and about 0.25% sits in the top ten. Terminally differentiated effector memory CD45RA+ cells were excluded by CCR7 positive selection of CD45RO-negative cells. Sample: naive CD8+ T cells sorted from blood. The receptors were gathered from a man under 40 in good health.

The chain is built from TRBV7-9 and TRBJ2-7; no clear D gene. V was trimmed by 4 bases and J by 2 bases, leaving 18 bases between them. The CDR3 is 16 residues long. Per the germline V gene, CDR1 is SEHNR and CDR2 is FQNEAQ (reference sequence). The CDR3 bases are TGTGCCAGCAGCTCCGCTAAGTCGGAACAACCCTACGAGCAGTACTTC. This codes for CASSSAKSEQPYEQYF.

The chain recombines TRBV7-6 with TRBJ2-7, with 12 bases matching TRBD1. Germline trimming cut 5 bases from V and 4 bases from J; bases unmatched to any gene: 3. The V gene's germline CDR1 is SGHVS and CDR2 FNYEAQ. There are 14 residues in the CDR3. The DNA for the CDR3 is TGTGCCAGCAGCCCGGGACAGGGGGCGTACGAGCAGTACTTC. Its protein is CASSPGQGAYEQYF.

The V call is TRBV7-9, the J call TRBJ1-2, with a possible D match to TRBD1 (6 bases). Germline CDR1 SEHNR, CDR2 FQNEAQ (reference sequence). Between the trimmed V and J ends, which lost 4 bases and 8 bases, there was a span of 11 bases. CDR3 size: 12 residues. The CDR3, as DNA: TGTGCCAGCAGCTCTGAGGGGGAGGGCTACACCTTC. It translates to CASSSEGEGYTF.

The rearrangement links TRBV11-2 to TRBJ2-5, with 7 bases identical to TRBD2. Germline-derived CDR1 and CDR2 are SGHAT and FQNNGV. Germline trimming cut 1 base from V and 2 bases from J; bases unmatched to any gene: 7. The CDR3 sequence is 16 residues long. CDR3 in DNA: TGTGCCAGCAGCTTAGGCCCAGCGGGAAGGCAAGAGACCCAGTACTTC. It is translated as CASSLGPAGRQETQYF.

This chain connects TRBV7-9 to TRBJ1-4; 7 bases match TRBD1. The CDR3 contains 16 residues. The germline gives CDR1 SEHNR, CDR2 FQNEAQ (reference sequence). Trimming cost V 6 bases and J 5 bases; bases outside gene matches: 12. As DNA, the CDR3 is TGTGCCAGCAGGCAAGCCGGGACAGAGGGGAATGAAAAACTGTTTTTT. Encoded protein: CASRQAGTEGNEKLFF. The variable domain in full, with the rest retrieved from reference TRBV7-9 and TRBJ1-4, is DTGVSQNPRHKITKRGQNVTFRCDPISEHNRLYWYRQTLGQGPEFLTYFQNEAQLEKSRLLSDRFSAERPKGSFSTLEIQRTEQGDSAMYLCASRQAGTEGNEKLFFGSGTQLSVL.

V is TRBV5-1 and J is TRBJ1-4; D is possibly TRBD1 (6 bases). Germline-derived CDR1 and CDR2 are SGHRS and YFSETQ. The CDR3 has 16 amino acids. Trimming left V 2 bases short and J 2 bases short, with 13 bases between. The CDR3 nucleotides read TGCGCCAGCAGCTTTCAGGGGAGTACTACTAATGAAAAACTGTTTTTT. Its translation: CASSFQGSTTNEKLFF.

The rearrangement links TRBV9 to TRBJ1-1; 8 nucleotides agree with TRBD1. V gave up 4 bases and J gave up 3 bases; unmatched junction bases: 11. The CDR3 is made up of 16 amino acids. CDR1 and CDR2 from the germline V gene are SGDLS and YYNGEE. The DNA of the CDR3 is TGTGCCAGCAGCCTAGGGGTGACAGGGGACCACACTGAAGCTTTCTTT. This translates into CASSLGVTGDHTEAFF.

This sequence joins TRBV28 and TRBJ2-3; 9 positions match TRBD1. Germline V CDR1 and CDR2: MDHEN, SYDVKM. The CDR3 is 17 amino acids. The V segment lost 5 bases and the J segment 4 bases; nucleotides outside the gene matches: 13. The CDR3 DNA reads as TGTGCCAGCAGTCCATCTGCGGGACAGGGCTCTTCAGATACGCAGTATTTT. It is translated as CASSPSAGQGSSDTQYF.

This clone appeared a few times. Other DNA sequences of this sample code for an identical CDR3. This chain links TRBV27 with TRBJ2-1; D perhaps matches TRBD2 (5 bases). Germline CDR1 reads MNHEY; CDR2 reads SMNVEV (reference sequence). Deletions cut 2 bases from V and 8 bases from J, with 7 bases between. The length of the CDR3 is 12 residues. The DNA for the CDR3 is TGTGCCAGCAGTTTACTCGGGGATGAGCAGTTCTTC. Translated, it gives CASSLLGDEQFF.

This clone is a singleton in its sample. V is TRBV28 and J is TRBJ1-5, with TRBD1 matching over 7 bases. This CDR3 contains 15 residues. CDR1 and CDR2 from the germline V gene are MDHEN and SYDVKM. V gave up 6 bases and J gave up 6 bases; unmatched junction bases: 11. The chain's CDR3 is CASRFQTGSGQPQHF. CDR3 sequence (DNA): TGTGCCAGCAGGTTCCAGACAGGGTCGGGTCAGCCCCAGCATTTT. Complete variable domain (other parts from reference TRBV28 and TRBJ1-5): DVKVTQSSRYLVKRTGEKVFLECVQDMDHENMFWYRQDPGLGLRLIYFSYDVKMKEKGDIPEGYSVSREKKERFSLILESASTNQTSMYLCASRFQTGSGQPQHFGDGTRLSIL.

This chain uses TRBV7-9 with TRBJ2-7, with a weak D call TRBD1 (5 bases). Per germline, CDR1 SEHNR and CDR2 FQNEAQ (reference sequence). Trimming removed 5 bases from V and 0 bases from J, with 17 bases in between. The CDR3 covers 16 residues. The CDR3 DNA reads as TGTGCCAGCAGCCCGGATGTGGCAGGGCTCTCCTACGAGCAGTACTTC. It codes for CASSPDVAGLSYEQYF.

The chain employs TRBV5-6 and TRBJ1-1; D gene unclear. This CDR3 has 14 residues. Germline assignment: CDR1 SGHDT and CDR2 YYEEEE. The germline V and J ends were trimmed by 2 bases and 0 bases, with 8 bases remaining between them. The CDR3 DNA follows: TGTGCCAGCAGCTTAGTCGGAATGAACACTGAAGCTTTCTTT. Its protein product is CASSLVGMNTEAFF.

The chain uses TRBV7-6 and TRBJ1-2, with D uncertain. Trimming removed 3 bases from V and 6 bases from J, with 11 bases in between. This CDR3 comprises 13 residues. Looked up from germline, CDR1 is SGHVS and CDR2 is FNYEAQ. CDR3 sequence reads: CASSFGQQNGYTF. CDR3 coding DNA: TGTGCCAGCAGCTTTGGGCAGCAAAATGGCTACACCTTC.

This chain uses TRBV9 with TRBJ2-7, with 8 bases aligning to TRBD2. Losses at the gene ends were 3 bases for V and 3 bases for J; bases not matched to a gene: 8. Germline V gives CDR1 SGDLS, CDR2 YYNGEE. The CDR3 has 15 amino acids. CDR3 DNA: TGTGCCAGCAGCGCGAGATCTAGCGGGCACTACGAGCAGTACTTC. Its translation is CASSARSSGHYEQYF.

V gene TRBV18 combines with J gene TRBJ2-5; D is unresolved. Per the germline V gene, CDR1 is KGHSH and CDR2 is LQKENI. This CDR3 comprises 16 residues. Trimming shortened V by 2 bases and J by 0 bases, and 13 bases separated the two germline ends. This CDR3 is CASSPSVADNQETQYF. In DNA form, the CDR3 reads TGTGCCAGCTCACCAAGCGTGGCAGATAACCAAGAGACCCAGTACTTC.

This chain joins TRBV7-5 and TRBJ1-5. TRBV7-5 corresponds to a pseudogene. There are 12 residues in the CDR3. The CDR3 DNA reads TGTGTCAGAAGCCCCCCGCGTCAGCCCCAGCATTTT. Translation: CVRSPPRQPQHF.

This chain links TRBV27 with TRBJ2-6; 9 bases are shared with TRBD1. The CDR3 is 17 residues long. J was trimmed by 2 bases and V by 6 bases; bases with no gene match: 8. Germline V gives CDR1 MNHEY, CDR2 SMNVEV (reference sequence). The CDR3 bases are TGTGCCAGCAGATCAACAACAGGGGGCGCTGGGGCCAACGTCCTGACTTTC. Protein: CASRSTTGGAGANVLTF.

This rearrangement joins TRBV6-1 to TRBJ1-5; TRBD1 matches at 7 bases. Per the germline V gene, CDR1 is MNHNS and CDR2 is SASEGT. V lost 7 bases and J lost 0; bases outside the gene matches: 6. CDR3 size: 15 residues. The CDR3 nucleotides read TGTGCCAGCAACCCGGGACAGTATAGCAATCAGCCCCAGCATTTT. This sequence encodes CASNPGQYSNQPQHF.

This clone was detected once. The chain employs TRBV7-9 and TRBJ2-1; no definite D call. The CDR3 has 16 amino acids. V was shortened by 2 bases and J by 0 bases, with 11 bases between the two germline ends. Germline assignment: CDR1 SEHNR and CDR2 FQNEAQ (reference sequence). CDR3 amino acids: CASSLTEDYSYNEQFF. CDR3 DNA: TGTGCCAGCAGCTTAACCGAGGATTACTCCTACAATGAGCAGTTCTTC.

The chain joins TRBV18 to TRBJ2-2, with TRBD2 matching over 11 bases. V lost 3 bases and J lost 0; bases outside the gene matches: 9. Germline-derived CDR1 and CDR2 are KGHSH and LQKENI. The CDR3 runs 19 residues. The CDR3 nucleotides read TGTGCCAGCTCACCGGGTAGGGGACTAGCGGAGCCGAACACCGGGGAGCTGTTTTTT. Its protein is CASSPGRGLAEPNTGELFF.

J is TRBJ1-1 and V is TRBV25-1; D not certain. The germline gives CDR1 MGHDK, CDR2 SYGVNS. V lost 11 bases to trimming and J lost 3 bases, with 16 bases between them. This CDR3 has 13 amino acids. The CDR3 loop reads CAAKGELDTEAFF. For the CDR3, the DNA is TGTGCCGCCAAAGGCGAGTTGGACACTGAAGCTTTCTTT.